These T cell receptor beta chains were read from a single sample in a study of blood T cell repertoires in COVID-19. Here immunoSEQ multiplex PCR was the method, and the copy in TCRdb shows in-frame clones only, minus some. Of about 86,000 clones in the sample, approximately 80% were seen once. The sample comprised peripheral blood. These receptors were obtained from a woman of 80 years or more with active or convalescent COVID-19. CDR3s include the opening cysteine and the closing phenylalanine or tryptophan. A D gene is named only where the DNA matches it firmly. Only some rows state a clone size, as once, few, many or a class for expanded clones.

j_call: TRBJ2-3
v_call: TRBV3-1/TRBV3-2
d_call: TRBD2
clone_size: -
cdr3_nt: TGTGCCAGCAGCCAAGCACCGGGACTAGCGGGGGATGGAGCAGATACGCAGTATTTT
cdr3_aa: CASSQAPGLAGDGADTQYF

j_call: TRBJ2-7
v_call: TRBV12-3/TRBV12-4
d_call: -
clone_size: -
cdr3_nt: TGTGCCAGCAGCCTCGAGGTGGCCTCCGAGCAGTACTTC
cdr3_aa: CASSLEVASEQYF

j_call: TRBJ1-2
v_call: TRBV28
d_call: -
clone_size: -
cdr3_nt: TGTGCCAGCAGGGTTGGCGGCGCGGATAACTATGGCTACACCTTC
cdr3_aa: CASRVGGADNYGYTF

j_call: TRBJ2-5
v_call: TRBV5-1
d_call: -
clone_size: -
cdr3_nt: TGCGCCAGCAGCTTGGAAGTTGGGACACCAGCGACCCAGTACTTC
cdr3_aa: CASSLEVGTPATQYF

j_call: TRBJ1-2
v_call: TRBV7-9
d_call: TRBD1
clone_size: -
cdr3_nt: TGTGCCAGCAGAGGAGGGACAGGGGATGGCTACACCTTC
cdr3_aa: CASRGGTGDGYTF

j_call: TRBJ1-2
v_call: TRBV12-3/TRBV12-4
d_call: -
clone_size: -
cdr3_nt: TGTGCCAGCAGTTTACGCTATGGCTACACCTTC
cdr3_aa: CASSLRYGYTF

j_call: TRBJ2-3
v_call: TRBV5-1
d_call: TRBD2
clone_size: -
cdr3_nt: TGCGCCAGCAGAAGAACTAGCGGGGGGCCTACAGATACGCAGTATTTT
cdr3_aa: CASRRTSGGPTDTQYF

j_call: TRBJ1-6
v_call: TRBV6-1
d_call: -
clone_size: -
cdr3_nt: TGTGCCAGCAGTGAGCTCCTCCGGCGGGGTTATTCACCCCTCCACTTT
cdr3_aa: CASSELLRRGYSPLHF

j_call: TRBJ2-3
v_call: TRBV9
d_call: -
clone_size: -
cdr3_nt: TGTGCCAGCAGCTTCCGCGGGGTCCCAGATACGCAGTATTTT
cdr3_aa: CASSFRGVPDTQYF

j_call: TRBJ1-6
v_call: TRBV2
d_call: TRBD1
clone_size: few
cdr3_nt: TGTGCCAGCAGTGCGGCCCCTCCGGGACAGTCCTTT
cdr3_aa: CASSAAPPGQSF

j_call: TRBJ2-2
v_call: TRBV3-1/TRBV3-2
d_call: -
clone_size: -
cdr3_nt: TGTGCCAGCAGCCCCATCCCCAGCGGAGAAACCGGGGAGCTGTTTTTT
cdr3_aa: CASSPIPSGETGELFF

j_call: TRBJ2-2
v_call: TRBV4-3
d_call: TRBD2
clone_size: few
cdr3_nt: TGCGCCAGCAGCCAGGAACTAGCGGGGGGCACCGGGGAGCTGTTTTTT
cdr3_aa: CASSQELAGGTGELFF

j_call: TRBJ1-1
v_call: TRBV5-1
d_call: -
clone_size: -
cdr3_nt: TGCGCCAGCAGCTTGCAGGCCGAGATCCCGAACACTGAAGCTTTCTTT
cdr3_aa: CASSLQAEIPNTEAFF

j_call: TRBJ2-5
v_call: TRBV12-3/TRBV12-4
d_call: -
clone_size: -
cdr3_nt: TGTGCCAGCGGGAGGGAGACCCAGTACTTC
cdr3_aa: CASGRETQYF

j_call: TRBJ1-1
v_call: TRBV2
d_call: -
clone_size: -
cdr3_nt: TGTGCCAGCAGTGGGCACGAGAACACTGAAGCTTTCTTT
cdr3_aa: CASSGHENTEAFF

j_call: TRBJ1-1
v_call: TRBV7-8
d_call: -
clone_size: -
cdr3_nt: TGTGCCATCACTAATTCCCCCTTGAACACTGAAGCTTTCTTT
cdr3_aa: CAITNSPLNTEAFF

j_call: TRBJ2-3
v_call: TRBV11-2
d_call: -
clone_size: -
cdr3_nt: TGTGCCAGCAGCTTAATGGCCCGCCTGACAGATACGCAGTATTTT
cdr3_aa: CASSLMARLTDTQYF

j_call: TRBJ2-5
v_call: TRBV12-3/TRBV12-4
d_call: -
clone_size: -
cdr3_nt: TGTGCCAGCAGGCCAGGGGCTGGCGAGACCCAGTACTTC
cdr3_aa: CASRPGAGETQYF

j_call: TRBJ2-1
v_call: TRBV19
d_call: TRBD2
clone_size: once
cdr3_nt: TGTGCCAGCGGGACTAGCGGGAATAGTTACAATGAGCAGTTCTTC
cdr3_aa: CASGTSGNSYNEQFF

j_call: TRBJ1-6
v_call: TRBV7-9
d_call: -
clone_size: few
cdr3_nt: TGTGCCAGCAGCTTAGCGGGCGATTCACCCCTCCACTTT
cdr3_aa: CASSLAGDSPLHF

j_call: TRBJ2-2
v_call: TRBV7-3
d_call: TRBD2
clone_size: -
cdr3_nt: TGTGCCAGCAGCTCGACTAGCGGAGGGAACACCGGGGAGCTGTTTTTT
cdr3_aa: CASSSTSGGNTGELFF

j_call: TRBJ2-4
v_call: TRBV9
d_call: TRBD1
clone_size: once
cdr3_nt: TGTGCCAGCAGCCCCCGTGGGGGACAGAACGAAGTACTAGCCAAAAACATTCAGTACTTC
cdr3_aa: CASSPRGGQNEVLAKNIQYF

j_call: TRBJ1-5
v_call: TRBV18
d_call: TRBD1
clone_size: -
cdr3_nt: TGTGCCAGCTCGCGGACAGGGAGAGATCAGCCCCAGCATTTT
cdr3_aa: CASSRTGRDQPQHF

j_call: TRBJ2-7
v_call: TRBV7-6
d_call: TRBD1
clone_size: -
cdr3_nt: TGTGCCAGCAGCTTACTGGGACAGGGACCCTACGAGCAGTACTTC
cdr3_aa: CASSLLGQGPYEQYF

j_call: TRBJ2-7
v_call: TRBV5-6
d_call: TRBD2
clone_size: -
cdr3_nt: TGTGCCAGCAGCAAAACGCTAGCGGGAGCCGACGAGCAGTACTTC
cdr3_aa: CASSKTLAGADEQYF

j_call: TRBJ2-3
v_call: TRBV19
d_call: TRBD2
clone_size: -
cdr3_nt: TGTGCCAGTTTGGAGCGGGGAGGTCGGAATCCGCGAGATACGCAGTATTTT
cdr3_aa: CASLERGGRNPRDTQYF

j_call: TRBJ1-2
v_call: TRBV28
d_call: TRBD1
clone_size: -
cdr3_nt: TGTGCCAGCAGTGTCCGGGACAGGCCGCATGGCTACACCTTC
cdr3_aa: CASSVRDRPHGYTF

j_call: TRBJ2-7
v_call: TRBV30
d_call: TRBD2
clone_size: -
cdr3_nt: TGTGCCTGGAGTGTGGCTAGCGGGATTTCCTACGAGCAGTACTTC
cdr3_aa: CAWSVASGISYEQYF

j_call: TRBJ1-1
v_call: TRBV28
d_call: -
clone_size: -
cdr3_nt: TGTGCCAGCAGTATCGGAGGGCGCGGCAACACTGAAGCTTTCTTT
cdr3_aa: CASSIGGRGNTEAFF

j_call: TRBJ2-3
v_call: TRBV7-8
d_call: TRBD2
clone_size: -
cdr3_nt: TGTGCCAGCAGCTTAGTGTCGGGGGGGCCCACAGATACGCAGTATTTT
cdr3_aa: CASSLVSGGPTDTQYF

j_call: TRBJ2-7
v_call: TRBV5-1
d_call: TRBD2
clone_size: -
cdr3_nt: TGCGCCAGCAGCTTCGGACTAGCGGGAGGCCGGGGGGACTACGAGCAGTACTTC
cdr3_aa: CASSFGLAGGRGDYEQYF

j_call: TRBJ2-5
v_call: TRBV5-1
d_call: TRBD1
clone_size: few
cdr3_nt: TGCGCCAGCAGCCGGACAGGGGTGCAAGAGACCCAGTACTTC
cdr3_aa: CASSRTGVQETQYF

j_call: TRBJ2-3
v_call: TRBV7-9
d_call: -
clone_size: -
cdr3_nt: TGTGCCAGCAGCCGGCTCATGGCAGGGGTTAGGGATACGCAGTATTTT
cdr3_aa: CASSRLMAGVRDTQYF

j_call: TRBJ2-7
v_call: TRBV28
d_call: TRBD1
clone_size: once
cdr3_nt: TGTGCCAGCAGTCCTAAATATCACCGGACAGGGGGGGAGCAGTACTTC
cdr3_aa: CASSPKYHRTGGEQYF

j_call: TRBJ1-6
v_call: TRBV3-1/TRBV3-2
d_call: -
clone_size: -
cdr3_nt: TGTGCCAGCAGCCAGACAGATAATAATTCACCCCTCCACTTT
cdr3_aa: CASSQTDNNSPLHF

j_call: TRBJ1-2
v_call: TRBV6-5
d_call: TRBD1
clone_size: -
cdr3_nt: TGTGCCAGCAGTTACACACAGGGGCGCTCCAACTATGGCTACACCTTC
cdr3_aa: CASSYTQGRSNYGYTF

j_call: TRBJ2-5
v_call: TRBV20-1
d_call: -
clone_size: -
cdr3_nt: TGCAGTAGCCTTGCCGGGGAGACCCAGTACTTC
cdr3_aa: CSSLAGETQYF

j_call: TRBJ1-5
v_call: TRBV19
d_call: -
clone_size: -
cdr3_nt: TGTGCCACCCTTAGGGGCTTCACAGATCGCAATCAGCCCCAGCATTTT
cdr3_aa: CATLRGFTDRNQPQHF

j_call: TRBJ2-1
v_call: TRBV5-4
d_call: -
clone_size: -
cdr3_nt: TGTGCCAGCAGCTCCGGCAGCGGGCCTTACAATGAGCAGTTCTTC
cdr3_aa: CASSSGSGPYNEQFF

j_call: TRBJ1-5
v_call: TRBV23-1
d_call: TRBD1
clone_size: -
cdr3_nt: TGCGCCAGCAGTCAACCACCGACAGGGGGCGGAAAGCCCCAGCATTTT
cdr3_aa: CASSQPPTGGGKPQHF

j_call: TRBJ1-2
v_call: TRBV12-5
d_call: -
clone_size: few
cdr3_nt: TGTGCTAGTGGTTCCCAGGGGACGAACACCTTC
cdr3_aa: CASGSQGTNTF

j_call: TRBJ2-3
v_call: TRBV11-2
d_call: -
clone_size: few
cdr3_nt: TGTGCCAGCAGCTTAGATCGTATAGCAGATACGCAGTATTTT
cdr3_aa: CASSLDRIADTQYF

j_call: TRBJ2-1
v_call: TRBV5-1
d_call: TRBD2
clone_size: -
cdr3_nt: TGCGCCAGCAGCCCCCCCCCGGGACTAGCGGGGGGGACCTACAATGAGCAGTTCTTC
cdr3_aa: CASSPPPGLAGGTYNEQFF

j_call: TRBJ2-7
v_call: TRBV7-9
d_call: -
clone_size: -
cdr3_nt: TGTGCCAGCAGCTTAAACACGGGGGAGCAGTACTTC
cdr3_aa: CASSLNTGEQYF

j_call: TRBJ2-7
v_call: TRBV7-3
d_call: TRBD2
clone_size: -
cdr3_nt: TGTGCCAGCAGTTTGTCCGGGACTACTCCCTACGAGCAGTACTTC
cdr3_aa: CASSLSGTTPYEQYF

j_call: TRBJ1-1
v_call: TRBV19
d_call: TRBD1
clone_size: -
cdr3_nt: TGTGCCAGTAGGGACAGGCCGAACACTGAAGCTTTCTTT
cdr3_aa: CASRDRPNTEAFF

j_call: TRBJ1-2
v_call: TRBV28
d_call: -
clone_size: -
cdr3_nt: TGTGCCAGCAGTTCCACCCCCGGGACAAACCAGGGAGTTAGTGGCTACACCTTC
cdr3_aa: CASSSTPGTNQGVSGYTF

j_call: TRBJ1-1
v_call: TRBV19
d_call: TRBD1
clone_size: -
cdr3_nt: TGTGCCAGTACCGACAGGGCAGTCACTGAAGCTTTCTTT
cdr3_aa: CASTDRAVTEAFF

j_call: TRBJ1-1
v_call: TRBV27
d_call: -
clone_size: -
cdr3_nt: TGTGCCAGCAGTTTCGACAGGTTCCTCATGAACACTGAAGCTTTCTTT
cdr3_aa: CASSFDRFLMNTEAFF

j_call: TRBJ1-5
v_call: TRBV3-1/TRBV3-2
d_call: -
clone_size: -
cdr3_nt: TGTGCCAGCAGCCGGGGGGGAGGGGATCAGCCCCAGCATTTT
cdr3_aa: CASSRGGGDQPQHF